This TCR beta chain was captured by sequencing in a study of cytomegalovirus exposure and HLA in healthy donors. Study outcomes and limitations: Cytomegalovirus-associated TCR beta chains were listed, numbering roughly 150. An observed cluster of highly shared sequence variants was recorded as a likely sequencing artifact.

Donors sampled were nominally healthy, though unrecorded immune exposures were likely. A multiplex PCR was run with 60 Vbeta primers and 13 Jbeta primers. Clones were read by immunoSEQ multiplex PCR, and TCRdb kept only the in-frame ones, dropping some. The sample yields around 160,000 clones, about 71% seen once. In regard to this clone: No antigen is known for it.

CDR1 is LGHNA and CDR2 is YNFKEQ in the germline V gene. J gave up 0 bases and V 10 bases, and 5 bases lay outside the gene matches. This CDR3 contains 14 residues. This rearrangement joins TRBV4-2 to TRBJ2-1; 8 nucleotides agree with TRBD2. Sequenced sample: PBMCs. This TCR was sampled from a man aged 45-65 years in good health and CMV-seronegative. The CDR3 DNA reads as TGTGCCATGCACCGGGGGGGCTCCTACAATGAGCAGTTCTTC. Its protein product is CAMHRGGSYNEQFF.